Given below is one T cell receptor beta chain in context. Its antigen is unidentified. The record originates from a study of T cells in Graves' hyperthyroidism and ophthalmopathy. Fresh peripheral blood, around 9.5 ml, yielded the PBMCs. The germline CDR1 and CDR2 sequences are MGHRA and YSYEKL. CDR3 length equals 16 residues. V shed 3 bases, J shed 0 bases, and the junction held 5 bases outside the gene matches. Regions amplified from RNA transcripts were the TCR beta CDR3 regions. The HTBI primer set drove a first-round RT-PCR of the TCR CDR3. One entry per CDR3 protein, called by TCRdb with MiXCR from the multiplex PCR reads. The table includes 350,000 to 400,000 distinct CDR3 sequences, approximately 17% detected once. Study-level findings and limits: Expanded thyroid clonotypes (above 0.001) were mostly also found in blood. With a median lead of approximately 6 months before onset, the model predicted ophthalmopathy.

The rearrangement joins TRBV4-1 to TRBJ2-1; 7 bases agree with TRBD1. This sequence was found in a man aged 18 to 29 with Graves' ophthalmopathy. The sequencing sample was made of blood. The CDR3 loop reads CASSQPGQSSYNEQFF. CDR3 coding DNA: TGCGCCAGCAGCCAGCCGGGACAGTCCTCCTACAATGAGCAGTTCTTC.